The 15 T cell receptor beta chains reported below all come from one sample, sequenced in a study of blood T cell repertoires in COVID-19. Assay used: immunoSEQ multiplex PCR; TCRdb lists only in-frame clones, some missing. The sample yields more than 75,000 clones, 65% to 90% seen once. Sequencing was done on a sample of peripheral blood. These receptor sequences come from a woman aged 80 or over with active or convalescent COVID-19.

The gene calls are TRBV30 and TRBJ1-1, with TRBD1 identical over 7 bases. The CDR3 has 15 amino acids. Per germline, CDR1 GTSNPN and CDR2 SVGIG (reference sequence). The trim removed 4 bases at V and 4 bases at J, leaving 12 bases unmatched. CDR3 loop: CAWTDRTRGGTEAFF. The CDR3 DNA follows: TGTGCCTGGACGGACAGGACACGCGGCGGCACTGAAGCTTTCTTT.

The chain has TRBV6-4 and TRBJ2-2; D perhaps matches TRBD2 (5 bases). CDR3 size: 15 residues. CDR1 and CDR2 (germline): MRHNA, SNTAGT. The V end was cut by 0 bases, the J end by 6 bases, with 11 bases between. The CDR3 protein is CASSDSVLAPGELFF. CDR3 bases: TGTGCCAGCAGTGACTCGGTCCTAGCTCCCGGGGAGCTGTTTTTT.

This sequence joins TRBV2 and TRBJ1-3; D possibly corresponds to TRBD1 (6 bases). Germline V lookup: CDR1 SNHLY, CDR2 FYNNEI. The CDR3 is 15 amino acids. The ends were cut back, 6 bases at V and 4 bases at J, with 16 bases in the middle. The CDR3 protein is CASSNYQGKGNTIYF. The CDR3 DNA is TGTGCCAGCAGCAACTACCAGGGGAAAGGAAACACCATATATTTT.

The chain employs TRBV12-3 or TRBV12-4 and TRBJ2-1; TRBD2 matches 7 bases. V shed 3 bases and J 9 bases; nucleotides not matched to a gene: 5. This CDR3 spans 13 amino acids. CDR3 nucleotides: TGTGCCAGCAGTTTGACTAGCTCCGGTGAGCAGTTCTTC. It codes for CASSLTSSGEQFF.

The V call is TRBV15, the J call TRBJ1-2; 10 positions match TRBD1. After removal of 1 base from V and 4 bases from J, the junction contained 6 bases not matched to a gene. Germline-derived CDR1 and CDR2 are LNHNV and YYDKDF (reference sequence). This CDR3 has 16 residues. The CDR3 protein is CATSRGGTGEGYGYTF. The CDR3 DNA reads as TGTGCCACCAGCAGAGGGGGGACAGGGGAAGGCTATGGCTACACCTTC.

V gene TRBV5-4 combines with J gene TRBJ2-6; D call uncertain. Germline lookup yields CDR1 SGHNT and CDR2 YYREEE (reference sequence). Trimming removed 4 bases from V and 8 bases from J, with 10 bases in between. The CDR3 consists of 13 residues. The CDR3, as DNA: TGTGCCAGCAGCCTCCTTACAACCAACGTCCTGACTTTC. It encodes CASSLLTTNVLTF.

The chain has TRBV7-3 and TRBJ2-2; 8 nucleotides match TRBD2. Germline trimming cut 5 bases from V and 2 bases from J; bases unmatched to any gene: 7. Germline V gene lookup returns CDR1 SGHTA and CDR2 FQGTGA. This CDR3 has 16 residues. The CDR3 coding sequence is TGTGCCAGCAGCGGGGTAGCGGGACTTAACACCGGGGAGCTGTTTTTT. It codes for CASSGVAGLNTGELFF.

The chain carries TRBV5-4 and TRBJ2-3, with 7 nucleotides matching TRBD1. This CDR3 comprises 17 residues. In germline, CDR1 is SGHNT, CDR2 YYREEE (reference sequence). With 1 base clipped from V and 2 bases from J, the junction kept 10 bases outside the gene matches. CDR3 nucleotides: TGTGCCAGCAGCTTGAAGCTTCGGGGACAGCACACAGATACGCAGTATTTT. Its protein product is CASSLKLRGQHTDTQYF. The variable domain in full, completed from reference TRBV5-4 and TRBJ2-3, reads ETGVTQSPTHLIKTRGQQVTLRCSSQSGHNTVSWYQQALGQGPQFIFQYYREEENGRGNFPPRFSGLQFPNYSSELNVNALELDDSALYLCASSLKLRGQHTDTQYFGPGTRLTVL.

The rearrangement joins TRBV11-2 to TRBJ2-7; 11 bases match TRBD1. Germline values: CDR1 SGHAT, CDR2 FQNNGV. This CDR3 contains 15 residues. The ends lost 4 bases at V and 2 bases at J; junction bases unmatched: 4. The CDR3 loop is CASSSGQGAPYEQYF. In DNA form, the CDR3 reads TGTGCCAGCAGCTCAGGACAGGGGGCCCCCTACGAGCAGTACTTC.

The CDR3 nucleotides read TGTGCCAGCAGTCCAGGGATCTTTGGGGAAAAACTGTTTTTT. Translation gives CASSPGIFGEKLFF. The J gene is TRBJ1-4, the V gene TRBV6-5, with a possible D match to TRBD1 (5 bases). The CDR3 is made up of 14 amino acids. Trimming cost V 5 bases and J 8 bases, with 15 bases left between them. Germline values: CDR1 MNHEY, CDR2 SVGAGI.

The V and J genes are TRBV27 and TRBJ2-2; D may be TRBD2 (6 bases). Trimming cost V 1 base and J 7 bases, with 10 bases left between them. This CDR3 spans 14 amino acids. The germline CDR1 and CDR2 sequences are MNHEY and SMNVEV (reference sequence). CDR3 bases: TGTGCCAGCAGTTTATTGGGAGCGGGCGGGGAGCTGTTTTTT. It codes for CASSLLGAGGELFF.

The chain combines TRBV7-2 with TRBJ2-7; the match to TRBD1 covers 9 bases. The J segment lost 2 bases and the V segment lost 5 bases, leaving 1 base of the junction unmatched. This CDR3 region has 13 residues. In germline, CDR1 is SGHTA, CDR2 FQGNSA. In DNA, the CDR3 is TGTGCCAGCAGCGGACAGGGGACCTACGAGCAGTACTTC. It codes for CASSGQGTYEQYF.

The J gene is TRBJ2-1, the V gene TRBV18; TRBD2 agrees at 14 bases. Germline V gene lookup returns CDR1 KGHSH and CDR2 LQKENI. The CDR3 runs 21 residues. V lost 3 bases and J lost 1; bases outside the gene matches: 14. This CDR3 is CASSPQTPGLAGVGSYNEQFF. The CDR3 nucleotides read TGTGCCAGCTCACCGCAAACTCCGGGACTAGCGGGAGTTGGGTCCTACAATGAGCAGTTCTTC.

The chain is built from TRBV25-1 and TRBJ1-4, with D possibly matching TRBD1 (6 bases). The CDR3 length is 14 residues. Germline assignment: CDR1 MGHDK and CDR2 SYGVNS. V was cut by 4 bases and J by 8 bases, with 14 bases left in between. The CDR3 sequence: CASSGPWTVEKLFF. CDR3 coding DNA: TGTGCCAGCAGTGGCCCCTGGACAGTCGAAAAACTGTTTTTT.

V gene TRBV29-1 combines with J gene TRBJ1-3; D not resolved. The length of the CDR3 is 14 residues. Trimming removed 3 bases at V and 2 bases at J, with 11 bases between. The germline CDR1 and CDR2 sequences are SQVTM and ANQGSEA. CDR3 loop: CSVENQNAGNTIYF. CDR3 nucleotides: TGCAGCGTTGAGAACCAGAACGCTGGAAACACCATATATTTT.